This T cell receptor beta chain was recovered during a study of T-cell reconstitution after alpha-beta-depleted transplantation in children. Study findings and constraints: It was newly produced T cells that mostly accounted for T-cell counts and diversity one year after transplant.

The authors prepared the TCRbeta library with unique molecular identifiers. TCRdb re-called the PCR reads with MiXCR, one entry per CDR3 protein. In the table there are about a million distinct CDR3 sequences, 25% to 35% of which are singletons. The length of the CDR3 is 15 residues. The V gene end was trimmed by 0 bases and the J gene end by 5 bases; junction bases not matched to a gene: 2. Germline assignment: CDR1 SGHRS and CDR2 YFSETQ. The table lists this clonotype with many counts. Its antigen is undetermined. The chain links TRBV5-1 to TRBJ2-2; 9 bases align to TRBD1. The starting material was PBMCs, mostly from graft donor cells, obtained 360 days after TCRalphabeta/CD19-depleted stem cell transplant. The source is a boy under two years old who had a stem cell transplant for SCID, so the T cells may come from the graft donor. CDR3 in amino acids: CASSLVGQGTGELFF. The CDR3 DNA reads as TGCGCCAGCAGCTTGGTTGGACAGGGGACCGGGGAGCTGTTTTTT.